The 18 T cell receptor beta chains below come from one sample, sequenced in a study of beta chain features in type 1 diabetes. These receptors have no identified antigens. Study results and caveats: All four CD4+ subsets from Type 1 diabetes patients carried moderately but significantly shorter TCRB CDR3s.

Of the isolated RNA, all was reverse transcribed, and so the sequenced material was expressed TCRB transcripts. TCRdb keeps only in-frame clones here, not all; method: immunoSEQ multiplex PCR. The sample records about 340,000 clones, approximately 13% being singletons. The sample taken for sequencing was naive CD4+ T cells from blood. Every receptor here comes from a woman between 18 and 29 years old with type 1 diabetes.

This clone turned up a few times. The chain combines TRBV12-1 with TRBJ2-7; TRBD2, the D gene given by the table, was not confirmed from the DNA. TRBV12-1 is noted as a pseudogene. The CDR3 has 16 amino acids. The CDR3 protein is CASSSGLAGVAYEQYF. The CDR3 nucleotides are TGTGCCAGCAGCTCCGGACTAGCGGGAGTTGCCTACGAGCAGTACTTC.

This sequence joins TRBV28 and TRBJ2-7; 7 bases agree with TRBD1. V lost 2 bases, J lost 4 bases, and 5 bases stayed unmatched. The CDR3 is made up of 14 amino acids. The germline CDR1 and CDR2 sequences are MDHEN and SYDVKM. The DNA for the CDR3 is TGTGCCAGCAGTTTAAGAGGACAGGTTTACGAGCAGTACTTC. This translates into CASSLRGQVYEQYF. Using reference TRBV28 and TRBJ2-7 for the parts outside the CDR3, the full variable domain is DVKVTQSSRYLVKRTGEKVFLECVQDMDHENMFWYRQDPGLGLRLIYFSYDVKMKEKGDIPEGYSVSREKKERFSLILESASTNQTSMYLCASSLRGQVYEQYFGPGTRLTVT.

The chain couples TRBV9 to TRBJ2-3, with 7 nucleotides matching TRBD2. The germline gives CDR1 SGDLS, CDR2 YYNGEE. The V and J ends lost 0 bases and 0 bases, in that order; junction bases with no gene match: 4. The CDR3 is 16 residues long. The CDR3 DNA reads TGTGCCAGCAGCGTAGGAGGGACTACTAGCACAGATACGCAGTATTTT. Its protein is CASSVGGTTSTDTQYF.

The chain combines TRBV9 with TRBJ1-1; no definite D call. Germline CDR1 reads SGDLS; CDR2 reads YYNGEE. The CDR3 sequence is 16 residues long. V was shortened by 0 bases and J by 1 base, with 13 bases between the two germline ends. CDR3 bases: TGTGCCAGCAGCGTAGCGCCCGGACGGGAGAACACTGAAGCTTTCTTT. It specifies CASSVAPGRENTEAFF.

This clone was seen a few times. J is TRBJ2-1 and V is TRBV9; 10 bases match TRBD2. V trimming: 4 bases; J trimming: 0 bases; junction bases outside the gene matches: 4. CDR1 and CDR2 (germline): SGDLS, YYNGEE. This CDR3 comprises 16 residues. CDR3 region: CASSQLAGSSYNEQFF. The CDR3 DNA reads as TGTGCCAGCAGCCAACTAGCGGGGAGCTCCTACAATGAGCAGTTCTTC.

This clone came up a few times. V and J are TRBV6-5 and TRBJ2-7; D is uncertain. CDR3 length equals 14 residues. Trimming stripped 0 bases from V and 5 bases from J, with 11 bases between. Per the germline V gene, CDR1 is MNHEY and CDR2 is SVGAGI. The CDR3 region is CASSYSLGDDEQYF. For the CDR3, the DNA is TGTGCCAGCAGTTACTCGTTGGGCGACGACGAGCAGTACTTC.

This clone was detected only a few times. This chain connects TRBV28 to TRBJ1-4; no clear D. Germline V lookup: CDR1 MDHEN, CDR2 SYDVKM. The germline V and J ends were trimmed by 5 bases and 7 bases, with 17 bases remaining between them. The CDR3 loop spans 15 amino acids. The CDR3, as DNA: TGTGCCAGCAGTCCCCCAATGGCCGGAGGTGAAAAACTGTTTTTT. Its protein is CASSPPMAGGEKLFF.

The CDR3 region is CASSSRTSGTGELFF. As DNA, the CDR3 is TGTGCCAGCAGCTCCAGGACTAGCGGAACCGGGGAGCTGTTTTTT. V and J are TRBV7-3 and TRBJ2-2; 10 positions agree with TRBD2. This CDR3 spans 15 amino acids. CDR1 is SGHTA and CDR2 is FQGTGA in the germline V gene. After removal of 4 bases from V and 5 bases from J, the junction contained 4 bases not matched to a gene.

Only a few counts were recorded for this clone. The J gene is TRBJ2-1, the V gene TRBV5-1, with 10 bases lining up with TRBD2. The CDR3 is 15 residues long. V lost 4 bases to trimming and J lost 2 bases; unmatched junction nucleotides: 3. Germline lookup yields CDR1 SGHRS and CDR2 YFSETQ. The chain's CDR3 is CASSHGTSAYNEQFF. In DNA, the CDR3 is TGCGCCAGCAGCCACGGGACTAGCGCCTACAATGAGCAGTTCTTC.

This clone was seen only a few times. This chain joins TRBV5-1 and TRBJ2-7, with D perhaps TRBD2 (6 bases). Germline CDR1 and CDR2: SGHRS and YFSETQ. The ends were cut back, 0 bases at V and 3 bases at J, with 13 bases in the middle. This CDR3 contains 15 residues. Here the CDR3 reads CASSLVSGANYEQYF. The CDR3 DNA follows: TGCGCCAGCAGCTTGGTGTCGGGAGCGAACTACGAGCAGTACTTC.

This clone was seen more than once but under ten times. The CDR3 region has the DNA TGTGCCACCAGCAGGGACAGGGGGATCTATGGCTACACCTTC. It translates to CATSRDRGIYGYTF. This rearrangement joins TRBV15 to TRBJ1-2; 10 bases line up with TRBD1. CDR1 LNHNV and CDR2 YYDKDF come from the germline V gene (reference sequence). With V trimmed by 3 bases and J by 4 bases, 2 bases remained unmatched. This CDR3 is 14 amino acids long.

This clone turned up a few times. The chain is built from TRBV5-6 and TRBJ2-5; weak D call: TRBD2 (6 bases). The germline gives CDR1 SGHDT, CDR2 YYEEEE. The V end lost 5 bases, the J end lost 4 bases, and 15 bases lay between the germline ends. The CDR3 is 14 residues long. The CDR3 DNA sequence: TGTGCCAGCAGGACGAGGAGGGGCGGAGAGACCCAGTACTTC. This gives the protein CASRTRRGGETQYF.

The chain links TRBV18 to TRBJ1-1; D not resolved. Germline assignment: CDR1 KGHSH and CDR2 LQKENI. There are 13 residues in the CDR3. Trimming took off 0 bases at V and 5 bases at J, with 7 bases between the two ends. Here the CDR3 DNA reads TGTGCCAGCTCACCACCGACTGTGACTGAAGCTTTCTTT. It specifies CASSPPTVTEAFF.

The J gene is TRBJ1-2, the V gene TRBV18; 10 bases fit TRBD1. Germline CDR1 reads KGHSH; CDR2 reads LQKENI. The ends lost 0 bases at V and 6 bases at J; junction bases unmatched: 4. The CDR3 spans 15 residues. The CDR3: CASSPPGTGDNGYTF. CDR3 nucleotide sequence: TGTGCCAGCTCACCACCCGGGACAGGGGACAATGGCTACACCTTC.

This clone occurred a few times. This chain links TRBV7-8 with TRBJ2-1, with TRBD1 matching 10 bases. Germline loops: CDR1 SGHVS, CDR2 FQNEAQ. The junction had 6 bases not matched to a gene; V was cut back by 3 bases and J by 4 bases. This CDR3 is built from 16 residues. The CDR3 DNA follows: TGTGCCAGCAGCTTGACGGGGACAGGGGCGTACAATGAGCAGTTCTTC. It specifies CASSLTGTGAYNEQFF.

V usage is TRBV10-3 and J usage is TRBJ2-2, with 9 bases identical to TRBD2. The CDR3 covers 17 residues. In germline, CDR1 is ENHRY, CDR2 SYGVKD. J lost 1 base, V lost 2 bases, and 5 bases had no gene match. DNA for the CDR3: TGTGCCATCAGTGAGCCGCTACTAGCGGGGAACACCGGGGAGCTGTTTTTT. Encoded protein: CAISEPLLAGNTGELFF.

The chain employs TRBV6-1 and TRBJ1-1; tentatively, D is TRBD1 (5 bases). Germline V gives CDR1 MNHNS, CDR2 SASEGT. Trimming pared 1 base from V and 4 bases from J, leaving 19 bases between. The CDR3 is made up of 17 amino acids. The CDR3 sequence is CASSEGIWGDLLTEAFF. The CDR3 DNA is TGTGCCAGCAGTGAAGGAATTTGGGGGGACCTACTCACTGAAGCTTTCTTT.

The chain couples TRBV30 to TRBJ1-5; TRBD1 agrees at 7 bases. This CDR3 contains 13 residues. The trim removed 6 bases at V and 5 bases at J, leaving 7 bases unmatched. Germline V gives CDR1 GTSNPN, CDR2 SVGIG (reference sequence). As DNA, the CDR3 is TGTGCCTGTTCTCGACAGGGTCATCAGCCCCAGCATTTT. Translating it yields CACSRQGHQPQHF.